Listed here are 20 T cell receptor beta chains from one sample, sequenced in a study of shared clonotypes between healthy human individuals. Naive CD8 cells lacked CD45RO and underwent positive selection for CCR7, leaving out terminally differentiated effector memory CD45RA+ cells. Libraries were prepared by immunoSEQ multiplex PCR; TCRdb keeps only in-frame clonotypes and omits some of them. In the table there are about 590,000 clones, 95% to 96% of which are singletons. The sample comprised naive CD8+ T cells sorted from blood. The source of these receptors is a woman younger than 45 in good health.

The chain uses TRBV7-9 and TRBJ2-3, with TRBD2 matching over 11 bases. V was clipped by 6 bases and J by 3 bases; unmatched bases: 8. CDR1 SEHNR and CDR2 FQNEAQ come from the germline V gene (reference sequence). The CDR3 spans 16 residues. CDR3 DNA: TGTGCCAGCAGGGGGACTAGCGGAAGGCGAACAGATACGCAGTATTTT. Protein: CASRGTSGRRTDTQYF.

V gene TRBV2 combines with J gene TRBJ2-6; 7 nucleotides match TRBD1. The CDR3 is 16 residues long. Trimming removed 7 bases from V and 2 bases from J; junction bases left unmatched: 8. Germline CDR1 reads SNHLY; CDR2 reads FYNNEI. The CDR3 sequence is CASTGRGIAGANVLTF. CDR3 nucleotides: TGTGCCAGCACTGGCAGGGGGATCGCTGGGGCCAACGTCCTGACTTTC.

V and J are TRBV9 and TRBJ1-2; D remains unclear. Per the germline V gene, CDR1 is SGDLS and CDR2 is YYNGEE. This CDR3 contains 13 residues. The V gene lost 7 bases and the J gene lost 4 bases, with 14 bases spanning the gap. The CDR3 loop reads CASYAPGSYGYTF. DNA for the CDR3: TGTGCCAGCTATGCCCCGGGGAGCTATGGCTACACCTTC.

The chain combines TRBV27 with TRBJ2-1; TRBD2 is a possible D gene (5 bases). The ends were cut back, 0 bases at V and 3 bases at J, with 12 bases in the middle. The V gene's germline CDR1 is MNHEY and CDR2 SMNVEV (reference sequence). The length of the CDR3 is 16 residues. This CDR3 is CASSLSLLRGYNEQFF. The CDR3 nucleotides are TGTGCCAGCAGTTTATCACTATTACGGGGCTACAATGAGCAGTTCTTC.

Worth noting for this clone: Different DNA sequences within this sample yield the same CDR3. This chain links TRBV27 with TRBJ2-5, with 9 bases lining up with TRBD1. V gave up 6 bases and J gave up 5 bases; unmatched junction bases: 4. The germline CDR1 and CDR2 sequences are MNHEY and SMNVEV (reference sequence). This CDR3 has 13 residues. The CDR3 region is CASRAGTGETQYF. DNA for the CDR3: TGTGCCAGCAGGGCCGGGACAGGGGAGACCCAGTACTTC.

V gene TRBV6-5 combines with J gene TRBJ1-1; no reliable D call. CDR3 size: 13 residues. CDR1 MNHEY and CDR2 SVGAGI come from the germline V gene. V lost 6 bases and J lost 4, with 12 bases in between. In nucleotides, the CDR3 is TGTGCCAGCAGGCTTGCGATAGGCACTGAAGCTTTCTTT. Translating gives CASRLAIGTEAFF.

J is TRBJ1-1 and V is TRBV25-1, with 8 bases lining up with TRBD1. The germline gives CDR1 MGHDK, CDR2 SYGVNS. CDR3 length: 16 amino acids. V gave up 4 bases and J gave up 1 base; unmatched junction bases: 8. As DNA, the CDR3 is TGTGCCAGCAGTGTGACAGGGGATGTTAGGAACACTGAAGCTTTCTTT. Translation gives CASSVTGDVRNTEAFF.

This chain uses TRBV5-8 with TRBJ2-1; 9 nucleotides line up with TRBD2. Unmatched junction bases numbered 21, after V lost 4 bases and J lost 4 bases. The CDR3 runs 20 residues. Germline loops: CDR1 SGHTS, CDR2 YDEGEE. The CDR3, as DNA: TGTGCCAGCAGCGCCGGGACAGCTAGCGGGGAAGGCCCCAGATACAATGAGCAGTTCTTC. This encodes CASSAGTASGEGPRYNEQFF.

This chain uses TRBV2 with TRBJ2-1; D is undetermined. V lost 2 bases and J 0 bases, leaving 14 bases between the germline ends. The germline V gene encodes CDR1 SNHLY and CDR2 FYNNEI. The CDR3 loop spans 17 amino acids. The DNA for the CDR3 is TGTGCCAGCAGTGAATTGGTAAGGGCCAGCTCCTACAATGAGCAGTTCTTC. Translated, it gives CASSELVRASSYNEQFF.

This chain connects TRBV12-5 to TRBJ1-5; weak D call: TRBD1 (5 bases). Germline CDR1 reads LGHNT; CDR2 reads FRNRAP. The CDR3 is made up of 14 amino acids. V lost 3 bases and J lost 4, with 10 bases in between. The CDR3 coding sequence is TGTGCTAGTGGTTTCCGAGGGGAGAATCAGCCCCAGCATTTT. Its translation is CASGFRGENQPQHF.

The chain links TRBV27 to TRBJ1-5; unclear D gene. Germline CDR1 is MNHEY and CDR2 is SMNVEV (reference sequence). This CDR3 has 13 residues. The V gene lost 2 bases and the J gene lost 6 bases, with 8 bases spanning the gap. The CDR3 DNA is TGTGCCAGCAGTTTAGGGAATCGTCAGCCCCAGCATTTT. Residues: CASSLGNRQPQHF.

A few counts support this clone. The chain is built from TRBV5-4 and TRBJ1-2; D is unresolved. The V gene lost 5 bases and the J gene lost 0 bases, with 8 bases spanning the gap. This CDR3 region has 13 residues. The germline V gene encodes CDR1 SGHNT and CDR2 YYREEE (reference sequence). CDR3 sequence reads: CASRVTANYGYTF. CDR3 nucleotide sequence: TGTGCCAGCAGGGTCACAGCTAACTATGGCTACACCTTC.

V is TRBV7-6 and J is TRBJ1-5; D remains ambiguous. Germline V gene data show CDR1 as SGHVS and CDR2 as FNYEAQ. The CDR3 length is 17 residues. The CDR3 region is CASDGKARHDSNQPQHF. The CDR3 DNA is TGTGCGTCGGACGGGAAGGCAAGACACGATAGCAATCAGCCCCAGCATTTT.

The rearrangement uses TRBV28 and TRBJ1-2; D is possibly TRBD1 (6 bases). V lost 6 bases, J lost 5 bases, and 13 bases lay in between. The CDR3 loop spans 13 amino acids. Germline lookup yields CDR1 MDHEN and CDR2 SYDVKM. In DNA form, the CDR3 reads TGTGCCAGCAGGATGGACAGCTTTTATGGCTACACCTTC. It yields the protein CASRMDSFYGYTF.

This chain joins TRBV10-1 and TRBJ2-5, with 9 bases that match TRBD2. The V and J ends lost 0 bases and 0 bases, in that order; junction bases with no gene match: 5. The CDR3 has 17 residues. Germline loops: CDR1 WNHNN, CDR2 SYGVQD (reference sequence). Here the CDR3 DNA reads TGCGCCAGCAGTGAGTCTTTAACTAGCGGGTACCAAGAGACCCAGTACTTC. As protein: CASSESLTSGYQETQYF.

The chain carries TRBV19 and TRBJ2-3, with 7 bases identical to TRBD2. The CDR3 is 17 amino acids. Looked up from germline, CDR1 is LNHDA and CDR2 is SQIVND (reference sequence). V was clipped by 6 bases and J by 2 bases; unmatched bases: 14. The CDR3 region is CASRTTSSHPITDTQYF. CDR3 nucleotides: TGTGCCAGTAGAACGACTAGCTCCCACCCAATCACAGATACGCAGTATTTT.

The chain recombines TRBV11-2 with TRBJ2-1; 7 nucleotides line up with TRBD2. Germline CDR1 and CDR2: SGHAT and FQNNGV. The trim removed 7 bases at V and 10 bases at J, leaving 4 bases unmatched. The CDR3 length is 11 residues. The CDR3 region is CASTRGGEQFF. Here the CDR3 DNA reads TGTGCCAGCACAAGGGGAGGGGAGCAGTTCTTC.

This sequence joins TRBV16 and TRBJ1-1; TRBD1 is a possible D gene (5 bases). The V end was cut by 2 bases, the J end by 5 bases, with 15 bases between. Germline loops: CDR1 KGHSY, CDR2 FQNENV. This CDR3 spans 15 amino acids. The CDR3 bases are TGTGCCAGCAGCCAAATCGAAGGGGCTAGAACTGAAGCTTTCTTT. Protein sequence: CASSQIEGARTEAFF. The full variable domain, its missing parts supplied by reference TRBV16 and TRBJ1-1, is GEEVAQTPKHLVRGEGQKAKLYCAPIKGHSYVFWYQQVLKNEFKFLISFQNENVFDETGMPKERFSAKCLPNSPCSLEIQATKLEDSAVYFCASSQIEGARTEAFFGQGTRLTVV.

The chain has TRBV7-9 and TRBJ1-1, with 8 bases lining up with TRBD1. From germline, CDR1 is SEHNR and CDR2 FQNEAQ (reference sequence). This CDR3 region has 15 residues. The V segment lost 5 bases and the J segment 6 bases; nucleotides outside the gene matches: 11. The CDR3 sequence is CASSKAQGARAEAFF. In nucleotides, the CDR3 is TGTGCCAGCAGCAAGGCTCAGGGGGCGAGGGCTGAAGCTTTCTTT.

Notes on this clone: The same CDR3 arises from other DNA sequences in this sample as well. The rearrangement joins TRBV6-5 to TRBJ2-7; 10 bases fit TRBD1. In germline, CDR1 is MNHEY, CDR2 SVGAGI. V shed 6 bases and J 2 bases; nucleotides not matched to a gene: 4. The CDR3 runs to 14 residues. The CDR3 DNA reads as TGTGCCAGCAGCTTGGGACAGGGGACCTACGAGCAGTACTTC. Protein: CASSLGQGTYEQYF.